Sequencing of this T cell receptor beta chain was carried out in a study of identical twins. Study-wide results and limits: Out-of-frame alpha sequences that twins shared showed excess low generation probability. Cord blood's abundant beta clonotypes had fewer insertions, unlike memory repertoires. Beta out-of-frame twin sharing showed a weaker excess.

CDR1 MNHNY and CDR2 SVGAGI come from the germline V gene (reference sequence). The V and J ends lost 6 bases and 8 bases, in that order; junction bases with no gene match: 7. This CDR3 has 14 amino acids. Healthy Caucasians supplied all donations. TCRdb processed the 5' RACE reads anew with MiXCR; each CDR3 protein has one entry. The repertoire holds around 100,000 distinct CDR3 sequences, with 5.9% as singletons. This clonotype was detected many times. What it recognizes is unknown. The sequencing input was memory T cells sorted from blood. The chain combines TRBV6-6 with TRBJ2-1, with 10 bases identical to TRBD2. The receptor was derived from a woman aged 50 to 60 in good health. For the CDR3, the DNA is TGTGCCAGCAGACCCGGACTAGCGGCGGATGAGCAGTTCTTC. It yields the protein CASRPGLAADEQFF.